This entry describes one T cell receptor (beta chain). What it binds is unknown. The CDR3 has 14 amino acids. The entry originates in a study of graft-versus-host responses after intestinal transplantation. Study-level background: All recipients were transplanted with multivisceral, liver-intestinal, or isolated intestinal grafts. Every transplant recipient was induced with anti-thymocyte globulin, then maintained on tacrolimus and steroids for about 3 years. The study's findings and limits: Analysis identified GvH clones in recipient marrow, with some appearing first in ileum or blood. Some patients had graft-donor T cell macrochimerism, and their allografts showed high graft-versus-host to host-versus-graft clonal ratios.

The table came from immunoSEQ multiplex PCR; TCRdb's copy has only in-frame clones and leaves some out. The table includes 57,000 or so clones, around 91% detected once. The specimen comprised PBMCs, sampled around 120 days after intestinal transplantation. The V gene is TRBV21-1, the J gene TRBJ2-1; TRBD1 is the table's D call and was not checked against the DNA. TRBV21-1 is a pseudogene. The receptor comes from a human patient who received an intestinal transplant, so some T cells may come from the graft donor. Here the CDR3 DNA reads TGTGCCAGCAGCAAAGCGGGACAGGGAATATGGCAGTTCTTC. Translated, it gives CASSKAGQGIWQFF.